These 11 T cell receptor beta chains were all obtained from the same sample, sequenced in a study of fetal regulatory T cell absence and autoimmunity (dated by TCRdb to about 2017). Library construction relied on the immunoSEQ multiplex PCR assay. TCRdb stores this immuneACCESS table with in-frame sequences only. Part of the clones is absent; in the studies checked, under half of the shortfall reflects unresolved V genes, and no reason is known for the rest. In all, the sample holds more than 85,000 clones, and around 72% of those were seen once. Just under 2% of the sample goes to the ten largest clones. What was sequenced was pancreas tissue. The receptors here all came from a male donor with IPEX syndrome.

The chain employs TRBV7-8 and TRBJ1-2; 9 positions match TRBD1. Germline assignment: CDR1 SGHVS and CDR2 FQNEAQ. J was trimmed by 7 bases and V by 1 base; bases with no gene match: 7. The CDR3 sequence is 15 residues long. The CDR3 DNA is TGTGCCAGCAGCTTAGGCCCGGGACAGGGTTTTGGCTACACCTTC. Translation gives CASSLGPGQGFGYTF. Variable domain in full (rest from reference TRBV7-8 and TRBJ1-2): GAGVSQSPRYKVAKRGQDVALRCDPISGHVSLFWYQQALGQGPEFLTYFQNEAQLDKSGLPSDRFFAERPEGSVSTLKIQRTQQEDSAVYLCASSLGPGQGFGYTFGSGTRLTVV.

The rearrangement joins TRBV5-6 to TRBJ2-7, with D perhaps TRBD2 (5 bases). V gave up 5 bases and J gave up 5 bases, with 23 bases separating them. CDR3 length: 16 amino acids. The germline V gene encodes CDR1 SGHDT and CDR2 YYEEEE. The CDR3 sequence: CASSPNVAGPTHEQYF. Written as DNA, the CDR3 is TGTGCCAGCAGTCCAAACGTGGCGGGTCCTACCCACGAGCAGTACTTC.

The rearrangement uses TRBV5-4 and TRBJ2-3, with a tentative D call TRBD2 (5 bases). This CDR3 has 14 amino acids. The germline V and J ends were trimmed by 1 base and 4 bases, with 10 bases remaining between them. CDR1 and CDR2 (germline): SGHNT, YYREEE (reference sequence). The CDR3: CASSLIASSDTQYF. The CDR3 DNA reads TGTGCCAGCAGCTTGATTGCTAGCTCAGATACGCAGTATTTT.

J is TRBJ1-3 and V is TRBV19, with 10 bases identical to TRBD1. V was pared by 5 bases and J by 15 bases, with 10 bases of the junction left unmatched. This CDR3 has 13 residues. CDR1 LNHDA and CDR2 SQIVND come from the germline V gene (reference sequence). The CDR3 is CASSVDRGLSQYF. CDR3 bases: TGTGCCAGTAGTGTCGACAGGGGGCTTTCCCAATATTTT.

The chain uses TRBV19 and TRBJ2-2, with 10 bases that match TRBD1. Germline values: CDR1 LNHDA, CDR2 SQIVND (reference sequence). This CDR3 is built from 15 residues. The V and J ends lost 3 bases and 7 bases, in that order; junction bases with no gene match: 5. CDR3 bases: TGTGCCAGTAGTATCTGGACAGGGGGAGGCGGGGAGCTGTTTTTT. This translates into CASSIWTGGGGELFF.

This chain joins TRBV5-4 and TRBJ1-2, with 9 bases lining up with TRBD1. J gave up 6 bases and V 4 bases, and 10 bases lay outside the gene matches. CDR3 size: 15 residues. Germline V CDR1 and CDR2: SGHNT, YYREEE (reference sequence). As DNA, the CDR3 is TGTGCCAGCAGCCCGTCCGGGACAGGGCCAGATGGCTACACCTTC. Amino acid sequence: CASSPSGTGPDGYTF.

The chain couples TRBV4-3 to TRBJ2-1; D is undetermined. CDR3 length: 16 residues. Germline CDR1 and CDR2: LGHNA and YSLEER. V was trimmed by 0 bases and J by 3 bases, leaving 12 bases between them. The CDR3 spells CASSQDSSSYYNEQFF. The DNA of the CDR3 is TGCGCCAGCAGCCAAGACAGTAGCAGCTACTACAATGAGCAGTTCTTC.

The chain recombines TRBV20-1 with TRBJ1-2; D is unresolved. Germline V lookup: CDR1 DFQATT, CDR2 SNEGSKA (reference sequence). V lost 2 bases and J lost 5, with 6 bases in between. The CDR3 has 11 amino acids. CDR3 coding DNA: TGCAGTGCTAGATTCTCATATGGCTACACCTTC. This encodes CSARFSYGYTF.

The chain joins TRBV4-2 to TRBJ1-2, with D possibly matching TRBD1 (5 bases). CDR3 length equals 17 residues. V shed 0 bases and J shed 1 base, with 15 bases lying between them. In germline, CDR1 is LGHNA, CDR2 YNFKEQ. DNA for the CDR3: TGTGCCAGCAGCCAAGATCACGGGGACCAGGGTAACTATGGCTACACCTTC. Protein: CASSQDHGDQGNYGYTF.

This clone was detected once. The chain carries TRBV5-1 and TRBJ2-5, with 8 nucleotides matching TRBD2. J was trimmed by 1 base and V by 4 bases; bases with no gene match: 6. Germline V gene lookup returns CDR1 SGHRS and CDR2 YFSETQ. This CDR3 has 15 residues. The CDR3 reads CASSVNSGTQETQYF. Here the CDR3 DNA reads TGCGCCAGCAGCGTGAATAGCGGGACCCAAGAGACCCAGTACTTC.

The chain combines TRBV23-1 with TRBJ1-1; 8 positions agree with TRBD1. TRBV23-1 carries the ORF label, with uncertain function. The CDR3 sequence is 17 residues long. V lost 1 base and J lost 1; bases outside the gene matches: 8. The CDR3 bases are TGCGCCAGCAGTCAATTGACGGTAGGGACAGGGAACACTGAAGCTTTCTTT. As protein: CASSQLTVGTGNTEAFF.